This is a list of T cell receptor beta chains from one sample in a study of regulatory T cells in long-lasting Graves disease. MiXCR was run by TCRdb on the multiplex PCR reads, yielding one entry per CDR3 protein. Counted here are about 400,000 distinct CDR3 sequences, around 15% occurring once; the ten biggest clones make up roughly a fifth. The data also belong to a second study, concerning T cells in Graves' hyperthyroidism and ophthalmopathy.

The sequenced sample was peripheral blood mononuclear cells (PBMCs), obtained at new diagnosis, from a patient treated with antithyroid drugs. These receptors were obtained from a woman aged 18 to 35 with Graves disease. The CDR3 runs from the conserved cysteine through the conserved F or W. D genes are given only for firm matches. The size of a clone is reported for some rows only, either as once, few or many, or as a class for expanded clones.

D,J,size,V,DNA,CDR3
TRBD2,TRBJ2-1,-,TRBV20-1,TGCAGTGCTAGTCGACTAGCGGGGGGGCCTTATGAGCAGTTCTTC,CSASRLAGGPYEQFF
TRBD1,TRBJ1-1,many,TRBV28,TGTGCCAGCAGGGACAGGGGCATCATTGAAGCTTTCTTT,CASRDRGIIEAFF
-,TRBJ2-7,few,TRBV29-1,TGCAGCGTTTCTGGGACCCCGGCTTTCTACGAGCAGTACTTC,CSVSGTPAFYEQYF
-,TRBJ1-2,-,TRBV19,TGTGCCAGTAGTGCGGGCGTAACTAACTATGGCTACACCTTC,CASSAGVTNYGYTF
-,TRBJ2-1,many,TRBV7-9,TGTGCCAGCAGCCACATTTGGGGGAACAATGAGCAGTTCTTC,CASSHIWGNNEQFF
-,TRBJ1-5,-,TRBV7-9,TGTGCCAGCAGGGGTACAAATAGCAATCAGCCCCAGCATTTT,CASRGTNSNQPQHF
TRBD1,TRBJ1-5,-,TRBV4-1,TGCGCCAGCAGCCAAGTGGAGACAGGGCCCAATCAGCCCCAGCATTTT,CASSQVETGPNQPQHF
TRBD1,TRBJ2-1,many,TRBV9,TGTGCCAGCAGCGTAGCTACAGGGGACAATGAGCAGTTCTTC,CASSVATGDNEQFF
TRBD2,TRBJ2-7,many,TRBV2,TGTGCCAGCCACGGTCCACTAGCGGGAGACGAGCAGTACTTC,CASHGPLAGDEQYF
-,TRBJ2-2,-,TRBV24-1,TGTGCCACCAGTGATTGGGGGCGCTTGTCCACCGGGGAGCTGTTTTTT,CATSDWGRLSTGELFF
TRBD1,TRBJ2-5,many,TRBV5-1,TGCGCCAGCAGCCCCGGGACAGGGGGCTTTGAGACCCAGTACTTC,CASSPGTGGFETQYF
-,TRBJ2-7,many,TRBV11-2,TGTGCCAGCAGCTTATCGGACAGCTCCTACGAGCAGTACTTC,CASSLSDSSYEQYF
TRBD1,TRBJ1-2,few,TRBV11-2,TGTGCCAGCAGTCTCCATCCCGGGACAGGGGAAAACTATGGCTACACCTTC,CASSLHPGTGENYGYTF
TRBD2,TRBJ2-3,many,TRBV2,TGTGCCAGCAGCCTAGCGGGGACCCGCACAGATACGCAGTATTTT,CASSLAGTRTDTQYF
-,TRBJ1-4,-,TRBV29-1,TGCAGCGTTGATTCCGGTTTTGAAAAACTGTTTTTT,CSVDSGFEKLFF
TRBD2,TRBJ2-7,-,TRBV9,TGTGCCAGCAGCCCACCGGGACTAGCGGGGGGCTCCTACAATGAGCAGTACTTC,CASSPPGLAGGSYNEQYF
-,TRBJ2-7,many,TRBV28,TGTGCCAGCAGTCCAGGAGGGGTCGAGCAGTACTTC,CASSPGGVEQYF
-,TRBJ1-2,-,TRBV5-1,TGCGCCAGCAGCTTGGACAGGGACTACACCTTC,CASSLDRDYTF
-,TRBJ2-7,many,TRBV11-1,TGTGCCAGCAGTTTGGGAACAGGGAATTCCTACGAGCAGTACTTC,CASSLGTGNSYEQYF
-,TRBJ2-7,-,TRBV7-3,TGTGCCAGCAGCCCTGAGGGGACTCACTACGAGCAGTACTTC,CASSPEGTHYEQYF
-,TRBJ2-5,many,TRBV11-2,TGTGCCAGCAGCCCGCGGGGAAGGACCCAGTACTTC,CASSPRGRTQYF
-,TRBJ2-5,many,TRBV2,TGTGCCAGCAGTGACTTTCGGACGCTGTTTTGGGGGACCCAGTACTTC,CASSDFRTLFWGTQYF
-,TRBJ1-4,few,TRBV5-6,TGTGCCAGCAGCACATTTACAGAGGATGAAAAACTGTTTTTT,CASSTFTEDEKLFF
TRBD1,TRBJ1-1,many,TRBV5-1,TGCGCCAGCAACGGCCTGGGACAGGTGAACACTGAAGCTTTCTTT,CASNGLGQVNTEAFF
-,TRBJ1-2,few,TRBV5-6,TGTGCCAGCAGCTTGATCGGAGGCTACACCTTC,CASSLIGGYTF
-,TRBJ2-5,-,TRBV5-6,TGTGCCAGCAGCTTTGCGATCCAAGAGACCCAGTACTTC,CASSFAIQETQYF
-,TRBJ1-3,many,TRBV30,TGTGCCTGGAGTCACTCGGACACCATATATTTT,CAWSHSDTIYF
TRBD1,TRBJ2-1,few,TRBV4-1,TGCGCCAGCAGCCAAGGGGCAAGGGGGCCCAATGAGCAGTTCTTC,CASSQGARGPNEQFF